This paragraph reports one TCR beta chain. A read error may be the cause here, since a much bigger clone is one base away. Without the conserved terminal phenylalanine or tryptophan, this CDR3 likely stems from a read error. It is unclear where the CDR3 begins or ends on the DNA, so no DNA is shown, and the CDR3 is as TCRdb lists it. These data come from a study of molecular identifiers for immune sequencing clone quantification. The bulk TCR libraries were made with methods described before and with listed TCR primers. MiXCR, applied by TCRdb to the PCR reads, yields one record per CDR3 protein. Of under 600,000 distinct CDR3 sequences detected, 25% appear once; the ten largest clones hold around 0.76%. The germline V gene has CDR1 MNHEY and CDR2 SMNVEV (reference sequence). The CDR3 region is 13 residues in length, termini included.

This clonotype originated in a human donor in good health. Some libraries in this study had Jurkat cell RNA spiked in. Sequenced material: naive CD8+ T cells from blood, with Jurkat cell RNA spiked in. Specified subset: FACS-sorted CD8+CD4-CCR7+CD45RA+ naive T cells. This chain connects TRBV27 to TRBJ2-4; TRBD2, as called in the table, went unchecked against the DNA. The CDR3 here is CASKPAGTAEEYL.